Given below is one T cell receptor beta chain in context. Its specific antigen is unknown. No base quality information exists; no much larger clone differs at one position. Each collaborating institution followed its own protocols to collect whole blood in K2EDTA tubes. Collaborator samples were shipped for TCRbeta analysis as frozen whole blood, isolated PBMCs, or DNA extracted from either sample type. The source of the sample is a study of blood T cell repertoires in COVID-19 (dated by TCRdb to the early 2020s). About the study as a whole: Samples from collaborators originated in the United States, Italy and Spain and spanned both the acute and convalescent phases of COVID-19. The repertoires were released in a freely available public database intended as a resource for research on the immune response to SARS-CoV-2. Subjects who had been exposed to COVID-19, were actively infected with it, or had recovered from it provided the deeply sampled blood TCRbeta repertoires that made up the dataset. The prospective study material was composed of cDNA or gDNA derived from T cells, B-cell-depleted T cells, or PBMCs. Where HLA class I and class II types were available, the types were taken from metadata supplied by the sample provider, not from assay-based typing. Nearly every sample came with metadata listing a de-identified subject ID, COVID-19 status, age in years and sex. The samples were drawn from two sources: the first 160 participants of the ongoing ImmuneRACE study, and 1,000 to 1,500 subjects contributed by 6 global collaborators. The paper as a whole reports these results and caveats: The amount of clinical and demographic metadata varied by source and participant and was provided uncurated.

The CDR3 covers 17 residues, taking in both the cysteine and the phenylalanine. The DNA shown is the 51-base CDR3, in frame from base 1. Trimming accounts for 1 base at V and 0 bases at J, while the number of junction bases matched to no gene is 3. The germline V gene specifies MNHEY as CDR1 and SVGEGT as CDR2. TCRbeta CDR3 regions were amplified from genomic DNA by means of the immunoSEQ Assay, a bias-controlled multiplex PCR. In the authors' own workflow: The number of nucleated cells in each sample was estimated from the amplification of reference gene primers within the assay. To quantify the absolute abundance of each unique TCRbeta CDR3 rearrangement, sequence reads were collapsed and filtered. For each sample, productive Simpson clonality was calculated as the square root of Simpson's diversity index across productive rearrangements. TCRdb provides this immuneACCESS table in a form limited to in-frame rearrangements. Some clones are lacking; in checked studies, under half of them reflect an unresolved V gene, and why the rest are absent is not known. That table gives V, J and clone size, and the DNA gave D and trimming. This sample holds approximately 170,000 clones; 75% to 90% were observed only once. The ten top clones hold about a tenth of the sample.

The sample was peripheral blood. This sequence originates from a human donor in a cohort sampled during active COVID-19. This chain joins TRBV6-2 or TRBV6-3 to TRBJ1-5; 10 of the junction bases match TRBD1. CDR3 region: CASSYWDRGGSNQPQHF. The DNA reads as follows: TGTGCCAGCAGTTACTGGGACAGGGGCGGTAGCAATCAGCCCCAGCATTTT.